These 30 T cell receptor beta chains came from one sample sequenced in a study of T cell responses to AZD1222 COVID-19 vaccine. Here immunoSEQ multiplex PCR was the method, and the copy in TCRdb shows in-frame clones only, minus some. The profile shows some 150,000 clones, around nine tenths of them singletons. The specimen comprised peripheral blood, sampled on day 0 of AZD1222 vaccination. Receptors originate from an adult in good health.

The chain is built from TRBV11-2 and TRBJ1-1; a weak D match, TRBD1 (5 bases). Germline loops: CDR1 SGHAT, CDR2 FQNNGV. There are 14 residues in the CDR3. V gave up 5 bases and J gave up 12 bases, with 22 bases separating them. This chain's CDR3 is CASSLERGLPVPFF. The CDR3 DNA is TGTGCCAGCAGCCTTGAGCGGGGGTTGCCCGTCCCTTTCTTT.

The chain carries TRBV24-1 and TRBJ1-1; 11 bases agree with TRBD1. V was pared by 7 bases and J by 1 base, with 1 base of the junction left unmatched. The germline CDR1 and CDR2 sequences are KGHDR and SFDVKD. This CDR3 has 14 amino acids. CDR3 in DNA: TGTGCCACCAGGGGGACAGGGGGGAACACTGAAGCTTTCTTT. Protein sequence: CATRGTGGNTEAFF.

The chain has TRBV24-1 and TRBJ1-5; D gene unclear. Trimming left V 3 bases short and J 3 bases short, with 8 bases between. This CDR3 is built from 14 residues. Germline assignment: CDR1 KGHDR and CDR2 SFDVKD. The CDR3 DNA reads TGTGCCACCAGTGATCACAGATTCAATCAGCCCCAGCATTTT. Protein sequence: CATSDHRFNQPQHF.

The rearrangement uses TRBV7-2 and TRBJ1-3, with D hard to call. CDR1 and CDR2 (germline): SGHTA, FQGNSA. The V gene lost 0 bases and the J gene lost 1 base, with 10 bases spanning the gap. The CDR3 is made up of 16 amino acids. This chain's CDR3 is CASSLAPWGSGNTIYF. The DNA of the CDR3 is TGTGCCAGCAGCTTAGCGCCTTGGGGTTCTGGAAACACCATATATTTT.

The CDR3 here is CASNSWVADNYGYTF. CDR3 nucleotide sequence: TGTGCCAGCAATTCTTGGGTGGCGGATAACTATGGCTACACCTTC. The V gene is TRBV28, the J gene TRBJ1-2; no clear D. CDR3 size: 15 residues. The V gene's germline CDR1 is MDHEN and CDR2 SYDVKM. Trimming shortened V by 7 bases and J by 1 base, and 16 bases separated the two germline ends.

The chain carries TRBV27 and TRBJ1-5; 9 nucleotides align to TRBD1. CDR3 length: 15 residues. Trimming took 6 bases from V and 3 from J; bases not matched to a gene: 6. Per germline, CDR1 MNHEY and CDR2 SMNVEV (reference sequence). DNA of the CDR3: TGTGCCAGCAGACAGGGGGCGGGATACAATCAGCCCCAGCATTTT. Translation gives CASRQGAGYNQPQHF.

This clone was detected only once. The V call is TRBV9, the J call TRBJ2-3; 10 bases map to TRBD2. Germline CDR1 is SGDLS and CDR2 is YYNGEE. The CDR3 runs 15 residues. The trim removed 3 bases at V and 2 bases at J, leaving 3 bases unmatched. The CDR3 bases are TGTGCCAGCAGCGCCGGACTAGCGGACACAGATACGCAGTATTTT. Its protein is CASSAGLADTDTQYF.

On this clone: The sample holds other DNA sequences that translate to the same CDR3. The chain recombines TRBV3-1 (or the pseudogene TRBV3-2) with TRBJ1-1, with no clear D. The V gene's germline CDR1 is LGHDT and CDR2 YNNKEL (reference sequence). Trimming took 3 bases from V and 1 from J, leaving 6 bases between them. The CDR3 contains 13 residues. This CDR3 is CASSQGRNTEAFF. Written as DNA, the CDR3 is TGTGCCAGCAGCCAGGGGAGGAACACTGAAGCTTTCTTT.

This clone was detected only once. This chain uses TRBV11-2 with TRBJ2-2; the match to TRBD2 covers 12 bases. The CDR3 spans 19 residues. Per germline, CDR1 SGHAT and CDR2 FQNNGV. The V gene end was trimmed by 1 base and the J gene end by 6 bases; junction bases not matched to a gene: 12. The chain's CDR3 is CASSLVPRSSGRASGELFF. In nucleotides, the CDR3 is TGTGCCAGCAGCTTAGTCCCCAGATCTAGCGGGAGGGCGTCCGGGGAGCTGTTTTTT.

This clone was observed a single time. This CDR3 reads CASSPIGQKETQYF. The CDR3 bases are TGTGCCAGCAGTCCAATAGGACAGAAAGAGACCCAGTACTTC. The genes are TRBV27 and TRBJ2-5; D perhaps matches TRBD1 (6 bases). Germline V gene sequence: CDR1 MNHEY, CDR2 SMNVEV (reference sequence). Trimming took 5 bases from V and 3 from J, leaving 13 bases between them. CDR3 length: 14 amino acids.

The rearrangement uses TRBV6-4 and TRBJ2-1; D uncertain. Between the trimmed V and J ends, which lost 6 bases and 4 bases, there was a span of 4 bases. The CDR3 length is 11 residues. Germline assignment: CDR1 MRHNA and CDR2 SNTAGT. The CDR3 DNA reads TGTGCCAGCAGATTATACAATGAGCAGTTCTTC. This codes for CASRLYNEQFF.

This chain connects TRBV2 to TRBJ1-3, with D unresolved. The germline V gene has CDR1 SNHLY and CDR2 FYNNEI. This CDR3 comprises 16 residues. The ends were cut back, 0 bases at V and 0 bases at J, with 9 bases in the middle. CDR3 nucleotides: TGTGCCAGCAGTGAAGCGGACTTTAGCTCTGGAAACACCATATATTTT. Its translation: CASSEADFSSGNTIYF. The full variable domain, completed using reference TRBV2 and TRBJ1-3, is EPEVTQTPSHQVTQMGQEVILRCVPISNHLYFYWYRQILGQKVEFLVSFYNNEISEKSEIFDDQFSVERPDGSNFTLKIRSTKLEDSAMYFCASSEADFSSGNTIYFGEGSWLTVV.

This chain uses TRBV6-2 or TRBV6-3 with TRBJ1-6, with TRBD1 matching 10 bases. Germline-derived CDR1 and CDR2 are MNHEY and SVGEGT. The J segment lost 7 bases and the V segment lost 6 bases, leaving 18 bases of the junction unmatched. The CDR3 runs to 19 residues. The CDR3 sequence is CASSPSRQGAIVRNSPLHF. In DNA form, the CDR3 reads TGTGCCAGCAGCCCCAGCCGACAGGGGGCGATTGTCCGAAATTCACCCCTCCACTTT.

As to this clone: Distinct nucleotide sequences in the sample also encode this CDR3. The chain combines TRBV24-1 with TRBJ2-7; TRBD2 aligns across 9 bases. The CDR3 contains 15 residues. The ends lost 4 bases at V and 3 bases at J; junction bases unmatched: 6. The germline V gene encodes CDR1 KGHDR and CDR2 SFDVKD. The chain's CDR3 is CATSDPIAGDYEQYF. In nucleotides, the CDR3 is TGTGCCACCAGTGACCCAATAGCGGGGGACTACGAGCAGTACTTC.

The CDR3 loop is CASSQGRAGINYGYTF. The CDR3 DNA follows: TGCGCCAGCAGCCAAGGACGGGCAGGAATTAACTATGGCTACACCTTC. The chain is built from TRBV4-1 and TRBJ1-2; D is undetermined. Germline assignment: CDR1 MGHRA and CDR2 YSYEKL. The CDR3 runs 16 residues. Trimming took off 1 base at V and 1 base at J, with 13 bases between the two ends.

The CDR3: CASTLGLTNQPQHF. In nucleotides, the CDR3 is TGTGCCAGTACCCTGGGACTGACGAATCAGCCCCAGCATTTT. J is TRBJ1-5 and V is TRBV19, with D possibly matching TRBD1 (5 bases). CDR3 length: 14 residues. Deletions cut 7 bases from V and 4 bases from J, with 14 bases between. CDR1 is LNHDA, CDR2 SQIVND, per germline (reference sequence).

This clone was seen only once. V is TRBV6-2 or TRBV6-3 and J is TRBJ2-7; D perhaps matches TRBD2 (5 bases). Germline loops: CDR1 MNHEY, CDR2 SVGEGT. This CDR3 has 13 amino acids. V gave up 4 bases and J gave up 4 bases, with 11 bases separating them. CDR3 bases: TGTGCCAGCAGTTCCGAGGACTTGTACGAGCAGTACTTC. This encodes CASSSEDLYEQYF.

The genes are TRBV6-2 or TRBV6-3 and TRBJ2-7, with D possibly TRBD1 on 5 matching bases. CDR1 and CDR2 (germline): MNHEY, SVGEGT. This CDR3 is built from 13 residues. Trimming took off 5 bases at V and 0 bases at J, with 8 bases between the two ends. The CDR3 coding sequence is TGTGCCAGCAGTCAGGGTCTCTCCTACGAGCAGTACTTC. As protein: CASSQGLSYEQYF.

The chain links TRBV19 to TRBJ2-7, with 9 bases aligning to TRBD1. This CDR3 is 17 amino acids long. Germline V gene lookup returns CDR1 LNHDA and CDR2 SQIVND (reference sequence). J was trimmed by 5 bases and V by 0 bases; bases with no gene match: 11. The CDR3 here is CASSIEPLRTGVNEQYF. In DNA form, the CDR3 reads TGTGCCAGTAGTATAGAACCCCTCCGGACAGGGGTAAACGAGCAGTACTTC.

The rearrangement uses TRBV2 and TRBJ1-2; D gene ambiguous. The CDR3 runs 13 residues. CDR1 and CDR2 from the germline V gene are SNHLY and FYNNEI. Trimming shortened V by 2 bases and J by 8 bases, and 12 bases separated the two germline ends. CDR3 nucleotides: TGTGCCAGCAGTGAATTAGGCGGAACGGGCTACACCTTC. Protein: CASSELGGTGYTF.

This chain joins TRBV13 and TRBJ2-1; D not certain. The V gene lost 5 bases and the J gene lost 8 bases, with 16 bases spanning the gap. CDR1 and CDR2 (germline): PRHDT, FYEKMQ (reference sequence). The CDR3 spans 14 residues. The CDR3 coding sequence is TGTGCCAGCAGCCTCAACTGGGAAATCGATGAGCAGTTCTTC. It is translated as CASSLNWEIDEQFF.

This chain links TRBV5-4 with TRBJ1-5; 8 nucleotides match TRBD1. The germline gives CDR1 SGHNT, CDR2 YYREEE (reference sequence). The CDR3 has 14 amino acids. With V trimmed by 3 bases and J by 3 bases, 2 bases remained unmatched. CDR3 loop: CASSSQGANQPQHF. The CDR3 DNA follows: TGTGCCAGCAGCTCTCAGGGGGCCAATCAGCCCCAGCATTTT.

This sequence joins TRBV6-5 and TRBJ1-2; weak D call: TRBD1 (5 bases). From germline, CDR1 is MNHEY and CDR2 SVGAGI. There are 13 residues in the CDR3. Between the trimmed V and J ends, which lost 6 bases and 4 bases, there was a span of 12 bases. Here the CDR3 DNA reads TGTGCCAGCAGATTAGACAGAGGCTATGGCTACACCTTC. Its protein product is CASRLDRGYGYTF.

The J gene is TRBJ1-6, the V gene TRBV28, with a possible D match to TRBD1 (5 bases). CDR3 length: 20 amino acids. Germline loops: CDR1 MDHEN, CDR2 SYDVKM. Trimming shortened V by 2 bases and J by 0 bases, and 20 bases separated the two germline ends. As DNA, the CDR3 is TGTGCCAGCAGTTTAGACAGACACGGGGGGTTAAGCTCCTATAATTCACCCCTCCACTTT. Translated: CASSLDRHGGLSSYNSPLHF.

The V gene is TRBV7-9, the J gene TRBJ1-1, with a weak D call TRBD1 (5 bases). The V and J ends lost 5 bases and 8 bases respectively, with 18 bases between them. The CDR3 contains 14 residues. Germline V gives CDR1 SEHNR, CDR2 FQNEAQ (reference sequence). CDR3: CASSTPRGGPEAFF. CDR3 coding DNA: TGTGCCAGCAGCACGCCAAGGGGAGGCCCGGAAGCTTTCTTT.

This sequence joins TRBV11-2 and TRBJ2-3; 13 bases match TRBD2. The CDR3 is made up of 18 amino acids. CDR1 is SGHAT, CDR2 FQNNGV, per germline. The V segment lost 1 base and the J segment 1 base; nucleotides outside the gene matches: 5. DNA of the CDR3: TGTGCCAGCAGCTTAGTCGGACTAGCGGGAGTTCGCACAGATACGCAGTATTTT. Protein sequence: CASSLVGLAGVRTDTQYF. Full variable domain (rest looked up from reference TRBV11-2 and TRBJ2-3): EAGVAQSPRYKIIEKRQSVAFWCNPISGHATLYWYQQILGQGPKLLIQFQNNGVVDDSQLPKDRFSAERLKGVDSTLKIQPAKLEDSAVYLCASSLVGLAGVRTDTQYFGPGTRLTVL.

The rearrangement links TRBV28 to TRBJ2-7; no clear D gene. Germline values: CDR1 MDHEN, CDR2 SYDVKM. This CDR3 has 14 amino acids. Trimming shortened V by 5 bases and J by 1 base, and 12 bases separated the two germline ends. The CDR3 DNA is TGTGCCAGCAGTCGCCTTACTCTTTCCTACGAGCAGTACTTC. Its protein is CASSRLTLSYEQYF.

The rearrangement links TRBV28 to TRBJ2-6; a weak D match, TRBD2 (6 bases). Germline assignment: CDR1 MDHEN and CDR2 SYDVKM. V lost 5 bases to trimming and J lost 0 bases, with 17 bases between them. The CDR3 sequence is 18 residues long. In nucleotides, the CDR3 is TGTGCCAGCAGTCAAAGTAGGGCGGGGTTCTCTGGGGCCAACGTCCTGACTTTC. Encoded protein: CASSQSRAGFSGANVLTF.

J is TRBJ1-1 and V is TRBV28, with TRBD1 matching 7 bases. Trimming cost V 7 bases and J 3 bases; bases outside gene matches: 11. CDR3 length: 15 residues. The germline V gene has CDR1 MDHEN and CDR2 SYDVKM. The CDR3 sequence: CASKPQGLGDTEAFF. In nucleotides, the CDR3 is TGTGCCAGCAAACCACAGGGGTTGGGGGACACTGAAGCTTTCTTT.

This clone has a handful of counts. V and J are TRBV18 and TRBJ1-2; the D gene is possibly TRBD1 (5 bases). This CDR3 comprises 15 residues. Deletions cut 1 base from V and 1 base from J, with 10 bases between. Germline lookup yields CDR1 KGHSH and CDR2 LQKENI. The CDR3: CASSPQGPRNYGYTF. CDR3 DNA sequence: TGTGCCAGCTCACCACAGGGACCTCGTAACTATGGCTACACCTTC.